Below are 5 T cell receptor beta chains sequenced from a single sample in a study of OX40 agonist ivuxolimab in advanced cancers. Clones were sequenced by immunoSEQ multiplex PCR, and TCRdb holds only the in-frame ones, with some missing. There are 100,000 or so clones in the sample; about nine tenths occur only once, and about 0.31% lies in the top ten. The starting material was CD4+ or CD8+ T cells sorted from blood, obtained in a trial of the OX40 agonist ivuxolimab. Receptor source: an adult with an advanced solid tumor such as melanoma, head and neck, liver or kidney cancer.

This rearrangement joins TRBV5-1 to TRBJ1-2, with D possibly being TRBD1 (5 bases). CDR3 length: 15 residues. The V end was cut by 0 bases, the J end by 1 base, with 10 bases between. CDR1 is SGHRS and CDR2 is YFSETQ in the germline V gene. The CDR3 DNA reads TGCGCCAGCAGCTTGGGGGTCGGGGGTAACTATGGCTACACCTTC. Its translation: CASSLGVGGNYGYTF.

The chain has TRBV7-3 and TRBJ2-6; TRBD2 matches 11 bases. Unmatched junction bases numbered 20, after V lost 1 base and J lost 0 bases. This CDR3 contains 24 residues. CDR1 SGHTA and CDR2 FQGTGA come from the germline V gene. The CDR3 here is CASSLRVQGARLAGLSSGANVLTF. CDR3 bases: TGTGCCAGCAGCTTAAGGGTGCAGGGGGCGCGACTAGCGGGGCTTAGCTCTGGGGCCAACGTCCTGACTTTC. Supplemented by reference TRBV7-3 and TRBJ2-6, the full variable domain reads GAGVSQTPSNKVTEKGKYVELRCDPISGHTALYWYRQSLGQGPEFLIYFQGTGAADDSGLPNDRFFAVRPEGSVSTLKIQRTERGDSAVYLCASSLRVQGARLAGLSSGANVLTFGAGSRLTVL.

The genes are TRBV28 and TRBJ1-5; D uncertain. V shed 1 base and J shed 0 bases, with 7 bases lying between them. The CDR3 runs to 15 residues. Per germline, CDR1 MDHEN and CDR2 SYDVKM. The CDR3 loop is CASSLLVGSNQPQHF. CDR3 DNA sequence: TGTGCCAGCAGTTTATTAGTGGGTAGCAATCAGCCCCAGCATTTT.

The chain couples TRBV10-3 to TRBJ2-3, with 10 bases that match TRBD2. CDR1 and CDR2 (germline): ENHRY, SYGVKD. The CDR3 sequence is 16 residues long. The V segment lost 4 bases and the J segment 2 bases; nucleotides outside the gene matches: 6. CDR3 sequence: CAISGGTSGTTDTQYF. The CDR3 coding sequence is TGTGCCATCAGTGGGGGTACTAGCGGGACCACAGATACGCAGTATTTT.

The chain combines TRBV7-2 with TRBJ2-3; D is undetermined. The CDR3 totals 13 residues. Germline V CDR1 and CDR2: SGHTA, FQGNSA. Between the trimmed V and J ends, which lost 5 bases and 0 bases, there was a span of 6 bases. Written as DNA, the CDR3 is TGTGCCAGCAGCCCCCCCAGCACAGATACGCAGTATTTT. Translation gives CASSPPSTDTQYF.